This T cell receptor (beta chain) was found in a study of shared clonotypes between healthy human individuals. Study results and caveats: Memory subsets had estimated richness that was generally smaller than that of naive subsets.

The method was immunoSEQ multiplex PCR; TCRdb's version includes in-frame clones alone and lacks a portion of them. There are about 590,000 clones in the sample; 95% to 96% occur only once, and 0.095% to 0.12% lies in the top ten. Selected positively for CCR7 and CD45RO-negative, naive CD8 cells excluded terminally differentiated effector memory CD45RA+ cells. This clone was recorded once. Its antigen is still unknown. Trimming shortened V by 3 bases and J by 4 bases, and 9 bases separated the two germline ends. Germline-derived CDR1 and CDR2 are MNHEY and SMNVEV (reference sequence). The CDR3 extends over 13 amino acids.

The sequence derives from a woman in her twenties or thirties in good health. Sequenced: naive CD8+ T cells sorted from blood. The chain employs TRBV27 and TRBJ1-1; no definite D call. CDR3 in amino acids: CASSFYSGTEAFF. CDR3 nucleotide sequence: TGTGCCAGCAGTTTTTATTCTGGCACTGAAGCTTTCTTT.